These 27 T cell receptor beta chains came from one sample sequenced in a study of CD8+ T cells in alopecia areata. Sequencing used cDNA as its template, made by extracting RNA and reverse transcribing it. The method was immunoSEQ multiplex PCR; TCRdb's version includes in-frame clones alone and lacks a portion of them. The sample contains about 140,000 clones, approximately 80% of which appear only once. Treatment described: oral pan-JAK inhibitor, 5-10 mg twice daily. The sequencing here drew on CD8+ T cells sorted from blood, taken at week 4, from a patient treated with tofacitinib. Every receptor here comes from a human donor with alopecia areata.

The rearrangement joins TRBV9 to TRBJ2-3; 8 bases agree with TRBD2. V shed 1 base and J 2 bases; nucleotides not matched to a gene: 15. The CDR3 extends over 19 amino acids. Germline V gene lookup returns CDR1 SGDLS and CDR2 YYNGEE. The CDR3 nucleotides read TGTGCCAGCAGCGTAAAGGATGGGGGACTAGGGCTAACCACAGATACGCAGTATTTT. Translating gives CASSVKDGGLGLTTDTQYF.

The V call is TRBV30, the J call TRBJ2-2, with TRBD1 matching 7 bases. Germline V gives CDR1 GTSNPN, CDR2 SVGIG (reference sequence). This CDR3 has 13 amino acids. Losses at the gene ends were 2 bases for V and 4 bases for J; bases not matched to a gene: 1. DNA of the CDR3: TGTGCCTGGAGTTACAGGGGCACCGGGGAGCTGTTTTTT. Translating it yields CAWSYRGTGELFF.

The rearrangement uses TRBV7-9 and TRBJ1-2; perhaps TRBD1 as D (5 bases). This CDR3 has 14 residues. Trimming took off 3 bases at V and 0 bases at J, with 8 bases between the two ends. CDR1 and CDR2 from the germline V gene are SEHNR and FQNEAQ (reference sequence). In DNA form, the CDR3 reads TGTGCCAGCAGCTTGGACAATACTAACTATGGCTACACCTTC. It is translated as CASSLDNTNYGYTF.

The rearrangement uses TRBV7-9 and TRBJ2-1; TRBD1 might be the D (6 bases). Per the germline V gene, CDR1 is SEHNR and CDR2 is FQNEAQ (reference sequence). Deletions cut 5 bases from V and 6 bases from J, with 17 bases between. This CDR3 has 15 amino acids. The CDR3 is CASSGRDTFGNEQFF. CDR3 nucleotide sequence: TGTGCCAGCAGCGGCCGGGACACCTTTGGCAATGAGCAGTTCTTC. The entire variable domain, with the rest obtained from reference TRBV7-9 and TRBJ2-1, is as follows: DTGVSQNPRHKITKRGQNVTFRCDPISEHNRLYWYRQTLGQGPEFLTYFQNEAQLEKSRLLSDRFSAERPKGSFSTLEIQRTEQGDSAMYLCASSGRDTFGNEQFFGPGTRLTVL.

This chain links TRBV7-3 with TRBJ2-1, with 9 bases fitting TRBD1. Germline CDR1 SGHTA, CDR2 FQGTGA. V shed 4 bases, J shed 7 bases, and the junction held 14 bases outside the gene matches. CDR3 length equals 17 residues. The CDR3: CASSWTGTGYISNEQFF. The DNA of the CDR3 is TGTGCCAGCAGCTGGACCGGGACAGGGTATATCTCTAATGAGCAGTTCTTC.

The chain uses TRBV30 and TRBJ2-7; 7 bases map to TRBD1. After removal of 0 bases from V and 3 bases from J, the junction contained 2 bases not matched to a gene. CDR1 and CDR2 from the germline V gene are GTSNPN and SVGIG (reference sequence). The CDR3 is 13 amino acids. CDR3 sequence (DNA): TGTGCCTGGAGTGTACGACAGGGCTACGAGCAGTACTTC. It is translated as CAWSVRQGYEQYF.

This sequence joins TRBV9 and TRBJ2-7; the D gene is possibly TRBD2 (5 bases). The CDR3 covers 15 residues. V lost 4 bases to trimming and J lost 3 bases, with 17 bases between them. Germline CDR1 and CDR2: SGDLS and YYNGEE. The CDR3 is CASSITPGSLYEQYF. The CDR3 nucleotides read TGTGCCAGCAGCATAACGCCGGGATCCCTCTACGAGCAGTACTTC.

The rearrangement joins TRBV27 to TRBJ1-1, with unresolved D. V was shortened by 2 bases and J by 4 bases, with 8 bases between the two germline ends. Per the germline V gene, CDR1 is MNHEY and CDR2 is SMNVEV (reference sequence). The CDR3 is made up of 13 amino acids. CDR3 amino acids: CASSLGGPTEAFF. CDR3 sequence (DNA): TGTGCCAGCAGTTTAGGAGGGCCCACTGAAGCTTTCTTT.

The chain links TRBV5-6 to TRBJ2-7; 7 nucleotides align to TRBD1. This CDR3 is 14 amino acids long. CDR1 is SGHDT and CDR2 is YYEEEE in the germline V gene. V was pared by 0 bases and J by 6 bases, with 6 bases of the junction left unmatched. The CDR3 loop is CASSLGTGVSEQYF. CDR3 bases: TGTGCCAGCAGCTTGGGGACAGGTGTGAGCGAGCAGTACTTC.

The V call is TRBV30, the J call TRBJ1-5; D uncertain. Per germline, CDR1 GTSNPN and CDR2 SVGIG (reference sequence). Trimming took off 2 bases at V and 7 bases at J, with 12 bases between the two ends. The CDR3 totals 13 residues. CDR3: CAWSSWGGQPQHF. DNA of the CDR3: TGTGCCTGGAGTTCGTGGGGTGGGCAGCCCCAGCATTTT. Filled out from reference TRBV30 and TRBJ1-5, the complete variable domain reads SQTIHQWPATLVQPVGSPLSLECTVEGTSNPNLYWYRQAAGRGLQLLFYSVGIGQISSEVPQNLSASRPQDRQFILSSKKLLLSDSGFYLCAWSSWGGQPQHFGDGTRLSIL.

This chain uses TRBV30 with TRBJ2-1; the D is unclear. V lost 5 bases, J lost 5 bases, and 13 bases lay in between. From germline, CDR1 is GTSNPN and CDR2 SVGIG (reference sequence). The length of the CDR3 is 13 residues. The CDR3 DNA follows: TGTGCCTGGTTCCCTTTGGGAAACAATGAGCAGTTCTTC. It is translated as CAWFPLGNNEQFF. The full variable domain, in which reference TRBV30 and TRBJ2-1 provide the parts outside the CDR3, is SQTIHQWPATLVQPVGSPLSLECTVEGTSNPNLYWYRQAAGRGLQLLFYSVGIGQISSEVPQNLSASRPQDRQFILSSKKLLLSDSGFYLCAWFPLGNNEQFFGPGTRLTVL.

With respect to this clone: A junction end diverges from the germline sequence, so it may reflect a read error. The rearrangement joins TRBV7-7 to TRBJ2-7; unclear D gene. From germline, CDR1 is SSHAT and CDR2 FNYEAQ (reference sequence). There are 13 residues in the CDR3. DNA of the CDR3: TGTGCTAGCAGCTTCGGAGTTTCCTACGAGCAGTACTTC. Its protein is CASSFGVSYEQYF. Complete variable domain (other parts from reference TRBV7-7 and TRBJ2-7): GAGVSQSPRYKVTKRGQDVTLRCDPISSHATLYWYQQALGQGPEFLTYFNYEAQPDKSGLPSDRFSAERPEGSISTLTIQRTEQRDSAMYRCASSFGVSYEQYFGPGTRLTVT.

The J gene is TRBJ2-1, the V gene TRBV27, with 10 positions matching TRBD1. V dropped 7 bases and J dropped 5; count of bases not matched to a gene: 14. The CDR3 runs to 17 residues. Germline V gene lookup returns CDR1 MNHEY and CDR2 SMNVEV (reference sequence). Here the CDR3 DNA reads TGTGCCAGCACACCAACAGGAGGGACAGGGGTCAACAATGAGCAGTTCTTC. Translating it yields CASTPTGGTGVNNEQFF.

This clone was seen only a few times. V usage is TRBV7-9 and J usage is TRBJ1-1, with 8 bases that match TRBD1. The V gene end was trimmed by 2 bases and the J gene end by 1 base; junction bases not matched to a gene: 3. CDR3 size: 15 residues. CDR1 and CDR2 (germline): SEHNR, FQNEAQ (reference sequence). For the CDR3, the DNA is TGTGCCAGCAGCTTACCCGGGACAGGGAACACTGAAGCTTTCTTT. This translates into CASSLPGTGNTEAFF.

Only one count was recorded for this clone. The genes are TRBV19 and TRBJ1-4; D is unclear. CDR1 is LNHDA, CDR2 SQIVND, per germline (reference sequence). V lost 6 bases to trimming and J lost 13 bases, with 18 bases between them. CDR3 length equals 13 residues. CDR3 sequence reads: CASSLGWNSGLFF. CDR3 DNA: TGTGCCAGTAGCCTCGGGTGGAACTCCGGACTGTTTTTT.

The rearrangement joins TRBV5-1 to TRBJ2-1, with D perhaps TRBD1 (5 bases). The CDR3 consists of 15 residues. The V gene's germline CDR1 is SGHRS and CDR2 YFSETQ. V gave up 2 bases and J gave up 13 bases, with 22 bases separating them. The CDR3, as DNA: TGCGCCAGCAGCTTCGACAGTCCCCTTACAGAAGGACAGTTCTTC. Translation gives CASSFDSPLTEGQFF. Together with reference TRBV5-1 and TRBJ2-1, the CDR3 gives the full variable domain: KAGVTQTPRYLIKTRGQQVTLSCSPISGHRSVSWYQQTPGQGLQFLFEYFSETQRNKGNFPGRFSGRQFSNSRSEMNVSTLELGDSALYLCASSFDSPLTEGQFFGPGTRLTVL.

This clone has just a few counts. V and J are TRBV5-6 and TRBJ2-3; no clear D gene. V was cut by 0 bases and J by 6 bases, with 5 bases left in between. In germline, CDR1 is SGHDT, CDR2 YYEEEE. The CDR3 is 12 residues long. The chain's CDR3 is CASSLGSDTQYF. Written as DNA, the CDR3 is TGTGCCAGCAGCTTGGGATCGGATACGCAGTATTTT.

About this clone itself: Additional DNA sequences in this sample encode the identical CDR3. The V and J genes are TRBV6-5 and TRBJ1-1; 7 positions match TRBD1. The germline V gene encodes CDR1 MNHEY and CDR2 SVGAGI. CDR3 length: 14 residues. Trimming at V came to 5 bases and at J to 1 base, leaving 4 bases not matched to a gene. The CDR3 coding sequence is TGTGCCAGCAGTCTCAGGGGGTGGAACACTGAAGCTTTCTTT. It specifies CASSLRGWNTEAFF.

This clone came up a few times. This chain links TRBV27 with TRBJ1-1; 7 bases line up with TRBD1. Germline lookup yields CDR1 MNHEY and CDR2 SMNVEV (reference sequence). The CDR3 is 19 amino acids. With 3 bases clipped from V and 0 bases from J, the junction kept 16 bases outside the gene matches. DNA of the CDR3: TGTGCCAGCAGTTTCCTCGCAACAGGGGCCCATACGATGAACACTGAAGCTTTCTTT. Its protein is CASSFLATGAHTMNTEAFF.

The chain links TRBV9 to TRBJ2-2; 13 bases agree with TRBD2. The CDR3 consists of 15 residues. The V gene end was trimmed by 3 bases and the J gene end by 8 bases; junction bases not matched to a gene: 4. The germline gives CDR1 SGDLS, CDR2 YYNGEE. The CDR3 sequence is CASSAWTSGGGELFF. The CDR3 nucleotides are TGTGCCAGCAGCGCTTGGACTAGCGGGGGTGGGGAGCTGTTTTTT. The variable domain in full, completed from reference TRBV9 and TRBJ2-2, reads DSGVTQTPKHLITATGQRVTLRCSPRSGDLSVYWYQQSLDQGLQFLIQYYNGEERAKGNILERFSAQQFPDLHSELNLSSLELGDSALYFCASSAWTSGGGELFFGEGSRLTVL.

CDR3: CSASTQSSGNTIYF. In nucleotides, the CDR3 is TGCAGCGCCTCAACCCAAAGCTCTGGAAACACCATATATTTT. This chain uses TRBV29-1 with TRBJ1-3; D is unresolved. The CDR3 totals 14 residues. V dropped 7 bases and J dropped 0 bases, with 13 bases sitting between them. The germline V gene encodes CDR1 SQVTM and CDR2 ANQGSEA.

The V call is TRBV27, the J call TRBJ2-3; 8 nucleotides agree with TRBD2. CDR1 and CDR2 (germline): MNHEY, SMNVEV (reference sequence). Trimming cost V 4 bases and J 0 bases; bases outside gene matches: 3. This CDR3 is 15 amino acids long. This CDR3 reads CASSSAGGSTDTQYF. The CDR3 region has the DNA TGTGCCAGCAGTTCGGCGGGGGGTAGCACAGATACGCAGTATTTT.

The J gene is TRBJ2-5, the V gene TRBV4-3; D is uncertain. CDR3 length equals 15 residues. V was trimmed by 0 bases and J by 0 bases, leaving 8 bases between them. Germline V CDR1 and CDR2: LGHNA, YSLEER. CDR3 sequence reads: CASSQDITNQETQYF. CDR3 DNA sequence: TGCGCCAGCAGCCAAGACATAACGAACCAAGAGACCCAGTACTTC.

The chain joins TRBV18 to TRBJ1-2, with D maybe TRBD1 (6 bases). The CDR3 is made up of 14 amino acids. Trimming shortened V by 3 bases and J by 3 bases, and 11 bases separated the two germline ends. The germline gives CDR1 KGHSH, CDR2 LQKENI. The CDR3 nucleotides are TGTGCCAGCTCACCGCCGGGACAAGACTATGGCTACACCTTC. This codes for CASSPPGQDYGYTF.

The chain recombines TRBV7-7 with TRBJ2-7; D is uncertain. The CDR3 contains 13 residues. Germline assignment: CDR1 SSHAT and CDR2 FNYEAQ (reference sequence). CDR3 sequence reads: CASSQSTNYEQYF. In nucleotides, the CDR3 is TGTGCTAGCTCCCAGAGTACAAACTACGAGCAGTACTTC.

J is TRBJ1-5 and V is TRBV30, with D unresolved. Germline assignment: CDR1 GTSNPN and CDR2 SVGIG (reference sequence). V lost 4 bases and J lost 3, with 10 bases in between. The length of the CDR3 is 13 residues. The CDR3, as DNA: TGTGCCTGGACTTGGGCCCCCAATCAGCCCCAGCATTTT. This gives the protein CAWTWAPNQPQHF.

The chain uses TRBV4-3 and TRBJ1-6, with unresolved D. Germline CDR1 is LGHNA and CDR2 is YSLEER. This CDR3 has 14 amino acids. The ends were cut back, 1 base at V and 3 bases at J, with 4 bases in the middle. The CDR3 bases are TGCGCCAGCAGCCAAGGGAGCTATAATTCACCCCTCCACTTT. Protein sequence: CASSQGSYNSPLHF.